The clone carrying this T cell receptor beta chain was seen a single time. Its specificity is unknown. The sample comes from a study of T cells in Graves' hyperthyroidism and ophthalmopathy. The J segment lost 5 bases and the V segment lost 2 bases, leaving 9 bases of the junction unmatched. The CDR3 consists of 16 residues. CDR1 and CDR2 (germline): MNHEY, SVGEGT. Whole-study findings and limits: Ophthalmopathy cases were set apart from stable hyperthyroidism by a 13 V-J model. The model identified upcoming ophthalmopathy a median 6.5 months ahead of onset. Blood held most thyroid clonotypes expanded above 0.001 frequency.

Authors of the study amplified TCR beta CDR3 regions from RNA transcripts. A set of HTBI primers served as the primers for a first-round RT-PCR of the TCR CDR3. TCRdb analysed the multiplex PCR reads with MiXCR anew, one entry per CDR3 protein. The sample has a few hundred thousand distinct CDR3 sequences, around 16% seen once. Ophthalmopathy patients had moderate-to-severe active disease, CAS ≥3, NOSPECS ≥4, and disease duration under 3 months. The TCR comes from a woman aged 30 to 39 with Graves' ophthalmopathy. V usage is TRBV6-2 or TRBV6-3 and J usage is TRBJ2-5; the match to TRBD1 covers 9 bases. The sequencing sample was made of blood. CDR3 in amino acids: CASSYHRDRVSETQYF. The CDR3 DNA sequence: TGTGCCAGCAGTTACCACCGGGACAGGGTCTCGGAGACCCAGTACTTC.